This T cell receptor (beta chain) was identified in a study of graft-versus-host responses after intestinal transplantation. Study background: Recipients received multivisceral, liver-intestinal, or isolated intestinal transplants. Whole-study findings and limits: Some patients had graft-donor T cell macrochimerism. In their allografts, the ratios of graft-versus-host to host-versus-graft T cell clones were high. GvH clones occurred in recipient marrow; some first appeared in ileum or blood.

Regarding this clone: No antigen is known for it.

The table came from immunoSEQ multiplex PCR; TCRdb's copy has only in-frame clones and leaves some out. This table has about 71,000 clones, around 95% appearing once. J lost 3 bases, V lost 1 base, and 5 bases had no gene match. This CDR3 has 16 residues. CDR1 is LNHNV and CDR2 is YYDKDF in the germline V gene (reference sequence). Sequencing was performed on unstimulated CD8+ T cells sorted from spleen or lymph node cells, taken before intestinal transplant. The chain links TRBV15 to TRBJ1-4; 7 bases align to TRBD1. The source of this sequence is a human donor who received an intestinal transplant. The DNA for the CDR3 is TGTGCCACCAGCAGAGTTCCGGGACAGTCTAATGAAAAACTGTTTTTT. It codes for CATSRVPGQSNEKLFF.